These T cell receptor beta chains were read from a single sample in a study of early T cells in non-severe SARS-CoV-2 infection. TCRdb reanalysed the 5' RACE reads using MiXCR and keeps one entry per CDR3 protein. The sample yields 20,000 to 25,000 distinct CDR3 sequences, about 4.3% seen once. The sequencing input was whole blood. Receptors originate from an adult who was a healthcare worker with PCR-confirmed SARS-CoV-2 infection or an uninfected control (not recorded which). The CDR3 runs from the conserved cysteine through the conserved F or W. D genes are given only for firm matches. Size is omitted from some rows. Given values are once, few, many or a class for expanded clones.

v_gene: TRBV30
abundance: many
d_gene: -
j_gene: TRBJ2-3
len: 16
CDR3aa: CAWNVLRTGRTDTQYF
CDR3nt: TGTGCCTGGAACGTTCTTCGAACGGGTCGCACAGATACGCAGTATTTT

v_gene: TRBV29-1
abundance: many
d_gene: TRBD2
j_gene: TRBJ2-7
len: 13
CDR3aa: CSVGLAGAYEQYF
CDR3nt: TGCAGCGTTGGGCTAGCGGGGGCCTACGAGCAGTACTTC

v_gene: TRBV19
abundance: many
d_gene: TRBD1
j_gene: TRBJ2-4
len: 14
CDR3aa: CASSIDHRGNIQYF
CDR3nt: TGTGCCAGTAGTATAGATCACAGGGGAAACATTCAGTACTTC

v_gene: TRBV9
abundance: many
d_gene: -
j_gene: TRBJ2-5
len: 13
CDR3aa: CASSVSREETQYF
CDR3nt: TGTGCCAGCAGCGTGAGTAGGGAGGAGACCCAGTACTTC

v_gene: TRBV4-2
abundance: many
d_gene: -
j_gene: TRBJ1-2
len: 15
CDR3aa: CASSQTGSNTDGYTF
CDR3nt: TGTGCCAGCAGCCAAACCGGGTCTAACACGGATGGCTACACCTTC

v_gene: TRBV18
abundance: many
d_gene: -
j_gene: TRBJ2-1
len: 16
CDR3aa: CASSPPGVLSYNEQFF
CDR3nt: TGTGCCAGCTCACCACCGGGCGTGCTTAGCTACAATGAGCAGTTCTTC

v_gene: TRBV9
abundance: many
d_gene: -
j_gene: TRBJ1-1
len: 14
CDR3aa: CASSVYRQFGEAFF
CDR3nt: TGTGCCAGCAGCGTATACAGGCAGTTCGGTGAAGCTTTCTTT

v_gene: TRBV5-1
abundance: medium-sized
d_gene: -
j_gene: TRBJ2-7
len: 12
CDR3aa: CASRPEAFEQYF
CDR3nt: TGCGCCAGCAGACCGGAGGCATTCGAGCAGTACTTC

v_gene: TRBV29-1
abundance: few
d_gene: -
j_gene: TRBJ1-2
len: 14
CDR3aa: CSVEEGPTNYGYTF
CDR3nt: TGCAGCGTTGAAGAGGGGCCCACTAACTATGGCTACACCTTC

v_gene: TRBV27
abundance: -
d_gene: -
j_gene: TRBJ2-2
len: 13
CDR3aa: CACKRGSTGELFF
CDR3nt: TGTGCCTGCAAGAGGGGGAGCACCGGGGAGCTGTTTTTT

v_gene: TRBV18
abundance: few
d_gene: TRBD1
j_gene: TRBJ1-2
len: 16
CDR3aa: CASSPPTGQGAYGYTF
CDR3nt: TGTGCCAGCTCACCACCAACGGGACAGGGGGCTTATGGCTACACCTTC

v_gene: TRBV7-2
abundance: many
d_gene: TRBD2
j_gene: TRBJ2-4
len: 15
CDR3aa: CASSLGGGSGSIQYF
CDR3nt: TGTGCCAGCAGCTTAGGCGGGGGATCAGGGAGCATTCAGTACTTC

v_gene: TRBV28
abundance: many
d_gene: TRBD1
j_gene: TRBJ2-5
len: 15
CDR3aa: CASSSLGTEQETQYF
CDR3nt: TGTGCCAGCAGTTCCCTCGGGACAGAGCAAGAGACCCAGTACTTC

v_gene: TRBV20-1
abundance: many
d_gene: -
j_gene: TRBJ2-3
len: 13
CDR3aa: CSARDRHADTQYF
CDR3nt: TGCAGTGCTAGAGATCGGCATGCAGATACGCAGTATTTT

v_gene: TRBV10-3
abundance: many
d_gene: -
j_gene: TRBJ1-3
len: 14
CDR3aa: CAIHRGFSGNTIYF
CDR3nt: TGTGCCATCCATCGTGGCTTCTCTGGAAACACCATATATTTT

v_gene: TRBV7-3
abundance: -
d_gene: -
j_gene: TRBJ1-1
len: 14
CDR3aa: CASSPQGLGTEAFF
CDR3nt: TGTGCCAGCAGCCCACAGGGCTTGGGAACTGAAGCTTTCTTT

v_gene: TRBV24-1
abundance: many
d_gene: -
j_gene: TRBJ2-3
len: 15
CDR3aa: CATSDQGPGTDTQYF
CDR3nt: TGTGCCACCAGTGATCAGGGGCCGGGCACAGATACGCAGTATTTT

v_gene: TRBV7-6
abundance: many
d_gene: -
j_gene: TRBJ2-5
len: 16
CDR3aa: CASSLPVSRSQETQYF
CDR3nt: TGTGCCAGCAGCCTTCCGGTCTCGCGGTCCCAAGAGACCCAGTACTTC

v_gene: TRBV21-1
abundance: -
d_gene: -
j_gene: TRBJ2-7
len: 18
CDR3aa: CASSKKDLAGGQPYEQYF
CDR3nt: TGTGCCAGCAGCAAAAAGGATCTAGCGGGGGGCCAACCCTACGAGCAGTACTTC

v_gene: TRBV11-2
abundance: many
d_gene: TRBD2
j_gene: TRBJ2-2
len: 15
CDR3aa: CASSPGTSGTGELFF
CDR3nt: TGTGCCAGCAGCCCCGGGACTAGCGGCACCGGGGAGCTGTTTTTT

v_gene: TRBV20-1
abundance: few
d_gene: -
j_gene: TRBJ2-7
len: 15
CDR3aa: CSATGTQGLGYEQYF
CDR3nt: TGCAGTGCTACCGGGACCCAGGGTTTGGGCTACGAGCAGTACTTC

v_gene: TRBV10-3
abundance: many
d_gene: TRBD1
j_gene: TRBJ2-7
len: 16
CDR3aa: CAISDRDRVSSYEQYF
CDR3nt: TGTGCCATCAGTGACAGAGACAGGGTCTCTTCCTACGAGCAGTACTTC

v_gene: TRBV7-9
abundance: many
d_gene: -
j_gene: TRBJ1-4
len: 14
CDR3aa: CASRRRGVDEKLFF
CDR3nt: TGTGCCAGCAGGCGCCGGGGCGTTGATGAAAAACTGTTTTTT

v_gene: TRBV10-1
abundance: many
d_gene: -
j_gene: TRBJ1-1
len: 14
CDR3aa: CASSEGGRNTEAFF
CDR3nt: TGCGCCAGCAGTGAGGGGGGTCGGAACACTGAAGCTTTCTTT

v_gene: TRBV9
abundance: many
d_gene: -
j_gene: TRBJ2-1
len: 15
CDR3aa: CASSVDVSSYNEQFF
CDR3nt: TGTGCCAGCAGCGTAGACGTGAGCTCCTACAATGAGCAGTTCTTC

v_gene: TRBV6-2/TRBV6-3
abundance: -
d_gene: -
j_gene: TRBJ1-2
len: 13
CDR3aa: CASRTPPREGYTF
CDR3nt: TGTGCCAGCCGAACCCCACCGCGGGAGGGCTACACCTTC